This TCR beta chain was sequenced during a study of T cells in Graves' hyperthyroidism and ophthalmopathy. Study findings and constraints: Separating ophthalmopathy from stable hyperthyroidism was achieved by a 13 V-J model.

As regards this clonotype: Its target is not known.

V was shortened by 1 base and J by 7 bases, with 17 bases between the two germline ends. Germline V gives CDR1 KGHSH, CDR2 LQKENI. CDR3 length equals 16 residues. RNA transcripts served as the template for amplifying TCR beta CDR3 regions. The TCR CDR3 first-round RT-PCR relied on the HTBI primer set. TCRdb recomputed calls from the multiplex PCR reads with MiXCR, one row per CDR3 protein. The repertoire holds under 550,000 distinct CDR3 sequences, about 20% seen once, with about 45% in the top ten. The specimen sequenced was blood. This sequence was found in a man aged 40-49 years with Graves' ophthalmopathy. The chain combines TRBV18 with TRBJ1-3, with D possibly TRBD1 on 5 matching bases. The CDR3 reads CASSPLGQVRRNTIYF. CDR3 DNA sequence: TGTGCCAGCTCACCACTGGGGCAGGTTCGGCGTAACACCATATATTTT.